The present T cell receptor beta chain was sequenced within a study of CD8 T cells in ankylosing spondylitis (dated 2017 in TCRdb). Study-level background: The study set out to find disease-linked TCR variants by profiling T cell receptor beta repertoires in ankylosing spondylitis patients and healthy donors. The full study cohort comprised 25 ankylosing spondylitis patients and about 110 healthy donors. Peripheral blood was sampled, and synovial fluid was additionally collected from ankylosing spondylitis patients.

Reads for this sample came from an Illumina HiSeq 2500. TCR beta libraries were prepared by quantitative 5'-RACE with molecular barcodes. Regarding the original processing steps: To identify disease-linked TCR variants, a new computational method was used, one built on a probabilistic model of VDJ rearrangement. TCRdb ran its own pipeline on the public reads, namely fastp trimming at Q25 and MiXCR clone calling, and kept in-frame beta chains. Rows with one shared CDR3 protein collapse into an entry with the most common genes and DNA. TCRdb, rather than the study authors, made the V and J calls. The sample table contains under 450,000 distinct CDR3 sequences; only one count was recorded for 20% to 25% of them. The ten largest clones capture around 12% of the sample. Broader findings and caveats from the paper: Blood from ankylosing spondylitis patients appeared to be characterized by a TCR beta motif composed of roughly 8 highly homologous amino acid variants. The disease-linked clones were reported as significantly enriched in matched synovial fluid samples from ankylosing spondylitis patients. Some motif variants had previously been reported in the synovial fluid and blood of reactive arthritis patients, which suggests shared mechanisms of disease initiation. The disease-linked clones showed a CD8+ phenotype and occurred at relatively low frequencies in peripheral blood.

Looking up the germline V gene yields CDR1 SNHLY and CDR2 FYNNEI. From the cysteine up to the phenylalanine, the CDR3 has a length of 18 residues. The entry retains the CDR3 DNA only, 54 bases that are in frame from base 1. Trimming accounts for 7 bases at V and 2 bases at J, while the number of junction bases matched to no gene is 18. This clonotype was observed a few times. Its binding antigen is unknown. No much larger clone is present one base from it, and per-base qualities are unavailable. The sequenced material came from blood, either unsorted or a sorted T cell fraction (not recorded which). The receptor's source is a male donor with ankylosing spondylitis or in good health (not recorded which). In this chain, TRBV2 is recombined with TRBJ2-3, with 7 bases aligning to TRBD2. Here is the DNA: TGTGCCAGCATTGGGTCTAGTTCTAGCGGAGCTTACACAGATACGCAGTATTTT. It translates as CASIGSSSSGAYTDTQYF.